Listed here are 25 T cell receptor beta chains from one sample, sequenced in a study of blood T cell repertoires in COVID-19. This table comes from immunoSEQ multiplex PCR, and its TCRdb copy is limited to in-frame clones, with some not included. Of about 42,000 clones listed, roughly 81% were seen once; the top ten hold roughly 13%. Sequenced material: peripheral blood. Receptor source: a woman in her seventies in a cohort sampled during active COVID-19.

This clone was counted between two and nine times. CDR3 nucleotide sequence: TGCGCCAGCAGCCGGGTACTAGCGGACTACGAGCAGTACTTC. Translation gives CASSRVLADYEQYF. This rearrangement joins TRBV5-1 to TRBJ2-7, with 8 bases fitting TRBD2. CDR3 length equals 14 residues. Germline CDR1 reads SGHRS; CDR2 reads YFSETQ. Losses at the gene ends were 4 bases for V and 3 bases for J; bases not matched to a gene: 6.

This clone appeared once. DNA of the CDR3: TGTGCCAGCAGCTCCGGGACAAACACCGGGGAGCTGTTTTTT. This encodes CASSSGTNTGELFF. This chain uses TRBV7-2 with TRBJ2-2; a possible D gene is TRBD1 (6 bases). The V end lost 4 bases, the J end lost 2 bases, and 8 bases lay between the germline ends. CDR1 and CDR2 (germline): SGHTA, FQGNSA. This CDR3 has 14 amino acids. The variable domain in full, with the rest retrieved from reference TRBV7-2 and TRBJ2-2, is GAGVSQSPSNKVTEKGKDVELRCDPISGHTALYWYRQSLGQGLEFLIYFQGNSAPDKSGLPSDRFSAERTGGSVSTLTIQRTQQEDSAVYLCASSSGTNTGELFFGEGSRLTVL.

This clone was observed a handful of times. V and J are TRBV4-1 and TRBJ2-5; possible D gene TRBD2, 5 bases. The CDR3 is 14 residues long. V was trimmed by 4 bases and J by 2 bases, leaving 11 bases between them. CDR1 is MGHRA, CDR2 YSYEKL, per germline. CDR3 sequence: CASSPGMGQETQYF. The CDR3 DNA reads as TGCGCCAGCAGCCCCGGGATGGGGCAAGAGACCCAGTACTTC.

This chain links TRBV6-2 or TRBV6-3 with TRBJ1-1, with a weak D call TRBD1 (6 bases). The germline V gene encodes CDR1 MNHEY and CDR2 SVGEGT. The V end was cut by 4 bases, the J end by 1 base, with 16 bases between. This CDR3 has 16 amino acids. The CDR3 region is CASSSRPQGRNTEAFF. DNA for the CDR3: TGTGCCAGCAGTTCCCGACCACAGGGAAGGAACACTGAAGCTTTCTTT.

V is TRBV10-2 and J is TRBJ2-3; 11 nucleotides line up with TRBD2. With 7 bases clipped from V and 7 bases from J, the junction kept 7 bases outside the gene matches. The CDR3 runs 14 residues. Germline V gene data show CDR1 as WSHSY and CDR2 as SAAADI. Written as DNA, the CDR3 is TGCGCCAGCAACGCACTAGCGGGAGAGCATACGCAGTATTTT. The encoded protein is CASNALAGEHTQYF.

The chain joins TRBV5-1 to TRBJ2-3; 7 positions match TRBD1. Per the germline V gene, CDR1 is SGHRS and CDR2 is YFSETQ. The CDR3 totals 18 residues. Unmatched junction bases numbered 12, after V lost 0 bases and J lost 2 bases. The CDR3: CASSLGRQGLWNTDTQYF. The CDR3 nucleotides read TGCGCCAGCAGCTTGGGCCGACAGGGTTTGTGGAACACAGATACGCAGTATTTT. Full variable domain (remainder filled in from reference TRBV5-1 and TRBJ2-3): KAGVTQTPRYLIKTRGQQVTLSCSPISGHRSVSWYQQTPGQGLQFLFEYFSETQRNKGNFPGRFSGRQFSNSRSEMNVSTLELGDSALYLCASSLGRQGLWNTDTQYFGPGTRLTVL.

The CDR3 loop reads CASSRGGTSNYGYTF. CDR3 coding DNA: TGTGCCAGCAGCCGGGGGGGGACATCGAACTATGGCTACACCTTC. This chain joins TRBV3-1 (or the pseudogene TRBV3-2) and TRBJ1-2; D may be TRBD1 (6 bases). The CDR3 is 15 amino acids. Trimming removed 4 bases from V and 2 bases from J, with 14 bases in between. CDR1 and CDR2 (germline): LGHDT, YNNKEL (reference sequence).

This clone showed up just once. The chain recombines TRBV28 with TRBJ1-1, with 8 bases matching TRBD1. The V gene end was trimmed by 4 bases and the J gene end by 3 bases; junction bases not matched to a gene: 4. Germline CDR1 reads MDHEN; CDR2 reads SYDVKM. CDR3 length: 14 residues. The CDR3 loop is CASSSGQGDTEAFF. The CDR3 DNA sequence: TGTGCCAGCAGTTCAGGACAGGGAGACACTGAAGCTTTCTTT.

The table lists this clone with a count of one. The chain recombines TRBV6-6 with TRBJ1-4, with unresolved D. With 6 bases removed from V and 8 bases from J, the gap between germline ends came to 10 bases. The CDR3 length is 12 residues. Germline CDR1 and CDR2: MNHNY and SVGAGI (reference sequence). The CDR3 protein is CASRRPAEKLFF. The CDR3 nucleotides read TGTGCCAGCAGGAGGCCGGCGGAAAAACTGTTTTTT.

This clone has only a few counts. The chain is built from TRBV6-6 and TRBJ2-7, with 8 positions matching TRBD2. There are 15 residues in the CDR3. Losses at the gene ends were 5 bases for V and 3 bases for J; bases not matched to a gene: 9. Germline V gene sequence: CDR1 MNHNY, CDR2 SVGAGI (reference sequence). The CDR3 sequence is CASSTSGTSRYEQYF. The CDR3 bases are TGTGCCAGCAGTACTTCCGGGACTAGTCGCTACGAGCAGTACTTC.

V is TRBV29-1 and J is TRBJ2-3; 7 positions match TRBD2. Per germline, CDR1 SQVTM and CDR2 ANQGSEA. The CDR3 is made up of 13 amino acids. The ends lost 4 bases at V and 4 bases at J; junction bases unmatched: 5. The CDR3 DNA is TGCAGCGTTGGCGGAACTAGCGCAGATACGCAGTATTTT. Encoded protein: CSVGGTSADTQYF.

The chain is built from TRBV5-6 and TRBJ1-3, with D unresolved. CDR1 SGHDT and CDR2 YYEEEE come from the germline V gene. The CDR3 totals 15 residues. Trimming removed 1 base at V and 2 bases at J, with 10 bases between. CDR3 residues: CASSLFGPTGNTIYF. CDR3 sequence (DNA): TGTGCCAGCAGCTTGTTCGGTCCTACTGGAAACACCATATATTTT.

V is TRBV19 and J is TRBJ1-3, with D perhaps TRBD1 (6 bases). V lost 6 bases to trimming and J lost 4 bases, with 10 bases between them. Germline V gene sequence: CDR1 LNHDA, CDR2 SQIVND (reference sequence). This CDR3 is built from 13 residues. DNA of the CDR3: TGTGCCAGTAGCCGCGGACAGGGAAACACCATATATTTT. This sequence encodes CASSRGQGNTIYF.

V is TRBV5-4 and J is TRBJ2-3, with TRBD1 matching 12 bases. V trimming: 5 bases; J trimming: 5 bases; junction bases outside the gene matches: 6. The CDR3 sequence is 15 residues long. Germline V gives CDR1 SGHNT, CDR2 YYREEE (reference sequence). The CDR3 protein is CASRPRDRGLDTQYF. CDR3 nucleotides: TGTGCCAGCAGACCCCGGGACAGGGGGCTAGATACGCAGTATTTT.

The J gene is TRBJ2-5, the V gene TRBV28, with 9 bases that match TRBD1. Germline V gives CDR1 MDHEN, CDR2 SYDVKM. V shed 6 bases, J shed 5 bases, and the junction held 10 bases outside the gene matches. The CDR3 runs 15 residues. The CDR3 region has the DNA TGTGCCAGCAGCACGTCGGACAGGGGAGGGGAGACCCAGTACTTC. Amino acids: CASSTSDRGGETQYF.

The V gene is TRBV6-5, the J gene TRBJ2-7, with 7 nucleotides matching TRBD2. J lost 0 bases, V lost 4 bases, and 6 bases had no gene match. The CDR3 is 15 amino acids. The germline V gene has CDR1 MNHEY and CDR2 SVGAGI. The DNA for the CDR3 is TGTGCCAGCAGTTCTTCAGCGGGAAGCTCCTACGAGCAGTACTTC. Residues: CASSSSAGSSYEQYF.

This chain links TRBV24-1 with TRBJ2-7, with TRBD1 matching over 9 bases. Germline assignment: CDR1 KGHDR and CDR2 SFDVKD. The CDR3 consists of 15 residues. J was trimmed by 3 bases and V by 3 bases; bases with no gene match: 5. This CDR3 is CATSDTQGAYYEQYF. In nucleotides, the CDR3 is TGTGCCACCAGTGATACACAGGGGGCATACTACGAGCAGTACTTC.

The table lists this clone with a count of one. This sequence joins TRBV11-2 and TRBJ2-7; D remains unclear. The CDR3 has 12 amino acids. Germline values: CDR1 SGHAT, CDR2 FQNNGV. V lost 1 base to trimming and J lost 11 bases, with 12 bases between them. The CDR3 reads CASSLGTSIKYF. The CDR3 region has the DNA TGTGCCAGCAGCTTAGGTACTTCAATCAAGTACTTC.

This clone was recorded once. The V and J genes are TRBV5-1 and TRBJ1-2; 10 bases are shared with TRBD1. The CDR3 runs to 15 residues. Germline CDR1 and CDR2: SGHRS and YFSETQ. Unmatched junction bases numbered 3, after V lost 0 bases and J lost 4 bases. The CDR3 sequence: CASSLVTGGSYGYTF. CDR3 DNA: TGCGCCAGCAGCTTGGTGACAGGGGGCAGCTATGGCTACACCTTC.

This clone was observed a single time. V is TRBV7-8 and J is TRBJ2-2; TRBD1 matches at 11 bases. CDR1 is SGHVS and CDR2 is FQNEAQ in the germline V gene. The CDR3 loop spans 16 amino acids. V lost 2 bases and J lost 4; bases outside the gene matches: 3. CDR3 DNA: TGTGCCAGCAGCTTAAAGGACAGGGGGCGCACCGGGGAGCTGTTTTTT. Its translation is CASSLKDRGRTGELFF.

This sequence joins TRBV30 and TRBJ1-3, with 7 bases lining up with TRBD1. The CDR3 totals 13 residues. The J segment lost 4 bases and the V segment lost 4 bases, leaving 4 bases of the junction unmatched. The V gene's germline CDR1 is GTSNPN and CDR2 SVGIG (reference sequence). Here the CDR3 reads CAWTMDRGNTIYF. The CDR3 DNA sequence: TGTGCCTGGACTATGGACAGGGGAAACACCATATATTTT. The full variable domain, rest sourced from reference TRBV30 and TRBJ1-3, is SQTIHQWPATLVQPVGSPLSLECTVEGTSNPNLYWYRQAAGRGLQLLFYSVGIGQISSEVPQNLSASRPQDRQFILSSKKLLLSDSGFYLCAWTMDRGNTIYFGEGSWLTVV.

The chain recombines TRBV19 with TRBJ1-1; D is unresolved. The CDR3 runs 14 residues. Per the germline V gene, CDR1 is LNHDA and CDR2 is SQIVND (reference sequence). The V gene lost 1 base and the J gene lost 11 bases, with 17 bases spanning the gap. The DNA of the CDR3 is TGTGCCAGTAGTATAGGCGCGGGGATAAGTTTGGCTTTCTTT. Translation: CASSIGAGISLAFF.

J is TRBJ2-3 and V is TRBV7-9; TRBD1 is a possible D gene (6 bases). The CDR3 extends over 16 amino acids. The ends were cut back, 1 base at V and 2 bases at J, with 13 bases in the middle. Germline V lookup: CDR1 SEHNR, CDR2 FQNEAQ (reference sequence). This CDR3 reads CASSLGQGHHTDTQYF. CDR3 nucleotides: TGTGCCAGCAGCTTAGGTCAGGGACACCACACAGATACGCAGTATTTT.

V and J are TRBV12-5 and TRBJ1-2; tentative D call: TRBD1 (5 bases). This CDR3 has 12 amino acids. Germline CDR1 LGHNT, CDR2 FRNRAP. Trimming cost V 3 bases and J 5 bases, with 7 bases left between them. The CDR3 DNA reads TGTGCTAGTGGTTTAGGGGTTTATGGCTACACCTTC. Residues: CASGLGVYGYTF.

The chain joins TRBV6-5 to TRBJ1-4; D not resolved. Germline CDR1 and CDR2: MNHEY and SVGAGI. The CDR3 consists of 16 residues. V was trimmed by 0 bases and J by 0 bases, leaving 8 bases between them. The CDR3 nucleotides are TGTGCCAGCAGTTACTCGCGAAGAGCAACTAATGAAAAACTGTTTTTT. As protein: CASSYSRRATNEKLFF.